What follows describes a single TCR beta chain. This CDR3 has 15 amino acids. Germline-derived CDR1 and CDR2 are MNHEY and SVGAGI. Trimming shortened V by 0 bases and J by 6 bases, and 12 bases separated the two germline ends. The data belong to a study of blood T cells in healthy people across ages. The use of a sample-barcoded 5' primer and a J-beta primer mix characterized a second PCR of roughly 7 to 11 cycles. Each cDNA molecule was tagged by a template-switch adaptor with 12 random nucleotides. TCRdb reprocessed the 5' RACE reads via MiXCR and lists one record per CDR3 protein. Of about 1.8 million distinct CDR3 sequences listed, just under 50% were seen once; the top ten hold roughly 2.1%. PBMCs numbering at least 7 million were isolated per sample. At least 5 micrograms of total RNA were extracted per sample.

What was sequenced was blood. The chain has TRBV6-5 and TRBJ2-1; D assignment may be TRBD1 or TRBD2 (6 bases each). This TCR came from a woman in her forties in good health. The CDR3 region is CASSYSFSGANEQFF. In DNA, the CDR3 is TGTGCCAGCAGTTACTCTTTCTCGGGGGCCAATGAGCAGTTCTTC.